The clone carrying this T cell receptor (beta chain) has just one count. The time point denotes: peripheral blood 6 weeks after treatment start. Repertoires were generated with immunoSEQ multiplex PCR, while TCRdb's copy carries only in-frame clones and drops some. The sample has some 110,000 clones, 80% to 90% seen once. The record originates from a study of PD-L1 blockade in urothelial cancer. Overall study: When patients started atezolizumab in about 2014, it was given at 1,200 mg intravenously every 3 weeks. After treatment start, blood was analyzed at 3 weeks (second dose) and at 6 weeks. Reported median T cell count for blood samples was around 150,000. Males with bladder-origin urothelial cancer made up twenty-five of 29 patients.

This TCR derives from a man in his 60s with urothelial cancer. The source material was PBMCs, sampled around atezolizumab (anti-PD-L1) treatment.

The CDR3 protein is CASSSRTGKYF. The CDR3 DNA follows: TGTGCCAGCAGCTCAAGGACAGGGAAGTACTTC. This chain links TRBV7-9 with TRBJ2-7; 8 bases map to TRBD1. Germline V gives CDR1 SEHNR, CDR2 FQNEAQ (reference sequence). The CDR3 has 11 residues. With 4 bases clipped from V and 11 bases from J, the junction kept 4 bases outside the gene matches.